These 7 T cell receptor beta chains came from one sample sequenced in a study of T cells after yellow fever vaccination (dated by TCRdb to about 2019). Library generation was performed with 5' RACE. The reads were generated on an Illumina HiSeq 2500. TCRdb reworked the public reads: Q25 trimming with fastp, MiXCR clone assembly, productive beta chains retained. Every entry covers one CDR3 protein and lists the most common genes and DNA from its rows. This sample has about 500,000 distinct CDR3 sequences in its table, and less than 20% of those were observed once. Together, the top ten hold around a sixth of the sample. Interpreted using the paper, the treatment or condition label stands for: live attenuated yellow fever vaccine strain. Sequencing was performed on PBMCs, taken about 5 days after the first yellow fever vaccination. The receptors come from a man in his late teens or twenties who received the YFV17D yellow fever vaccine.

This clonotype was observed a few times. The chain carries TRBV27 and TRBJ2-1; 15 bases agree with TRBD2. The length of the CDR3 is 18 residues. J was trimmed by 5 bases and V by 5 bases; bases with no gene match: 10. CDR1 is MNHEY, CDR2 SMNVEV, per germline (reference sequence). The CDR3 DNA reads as TGTGCCAGCAGTCTTCCGGGACTAGCGGGGGGTCTCGACAATGAGCAGTTCTTC. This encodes CASSLPGLAGGLDNEQFF.

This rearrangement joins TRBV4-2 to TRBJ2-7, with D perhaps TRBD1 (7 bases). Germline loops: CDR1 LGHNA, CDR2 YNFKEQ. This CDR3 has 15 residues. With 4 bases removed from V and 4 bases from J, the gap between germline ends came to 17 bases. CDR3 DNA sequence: TGTGCCAGCAGCCGCCGACGGGGGACAGAATACGAGCAGTACTTC. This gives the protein CASSRRRGTEYEQYF.

The CDR3 is CACGDQYEQYF. The DNA of the CDR3 is TGTGCTTGCGGGGACCAATACGAGCAGTACTTC. The rearrangement uses TRBV12-3 or TRBV12-4 and TRBJ2-7; D possibly corresponds to TRBD2 (6 bases). CDR3 length equals 11 residues.

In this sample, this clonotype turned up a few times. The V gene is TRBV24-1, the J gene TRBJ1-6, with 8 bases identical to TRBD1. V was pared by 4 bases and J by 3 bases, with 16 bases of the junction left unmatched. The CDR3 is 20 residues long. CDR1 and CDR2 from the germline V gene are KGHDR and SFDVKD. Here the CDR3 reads CATSDHDRGTTNGYNSPLHF. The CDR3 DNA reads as TGTGCCACCAGTGACCACGACAGGGGAACGACAAATGGCTATAATTCACCCCTCCACTTT.

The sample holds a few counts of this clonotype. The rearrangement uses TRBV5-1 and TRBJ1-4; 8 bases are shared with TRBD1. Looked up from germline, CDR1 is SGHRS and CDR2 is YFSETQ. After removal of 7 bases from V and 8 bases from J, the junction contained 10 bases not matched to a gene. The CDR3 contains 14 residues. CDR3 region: CASREGTGPEKLFF. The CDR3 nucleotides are TGCGCCAGCCGAGAGGGGACAGGTCCCGAAAAACTGTTTTTT.

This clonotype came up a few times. The CDR3 reads CASSQGPSPGETQYF. In nucleotides, the CDR3 is TGTGCCAGCAGCCAAGGCCCCTCTCCAGGGGAGACCCAGTACTTC. J is TRBJ2-5 and V is TRBV3-1, with a weak D call TRBD1 (5 bases). V lost 1 base to trimming and J lost 5 bases, with 14 bases between them. The CDR3 sequence is 15 residues long. Looked up from germline, CDR1 is LGHDT and CDR2 is YNNKEL (reference sequence).

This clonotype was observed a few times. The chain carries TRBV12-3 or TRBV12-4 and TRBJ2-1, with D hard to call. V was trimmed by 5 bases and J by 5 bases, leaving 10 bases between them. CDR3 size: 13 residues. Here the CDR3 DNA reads TGTGCCAGCAGTCCCCCGTCGGACAATGAGCAGTTCTTC. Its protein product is CASSPPSDNEQFF.